These T cell receptor beta chains were read from a single sample in a study of shared clonotypes between healthy human individuals. The method was immunoSEQ multiplex PCR; TCRdb's version includes in-frame clones alone and lacks a portion of them. Here the sample spans about half a million clones, more than 75% being singletons. The sequencing sample was made of PBMCs. These receptors came from a woman between 40 and 55 years old in good health. Some clones in this sample may be carry-over from other donors' samples. The CDR3 runs from the conserved cysteine through the conserved F or W. The D gene is left open where the match is weak. The listing skips clone size in some rows; elsewhere it reads once, few, many or a size class.

TRBV9	many	NA	TRBJ1-2	CASSVEGVLGYGYTF	TGTGCCAGCAGCGTAGAGGGTGTGCTGGGCTATGGCTACACCTTC
TRBV28	NA	NA	TRBJ1-1	CASSLQGTSEAFF	TGTGCCAGCAGTTTACAGGGTACCTCTGAAGCTTTCTTT
TRBV5-1	once	NA	TRBJ2-2	CASEVSPDVTGELFF	TGCGCCAGCGAGGTTTCTCCGGATGTCACCGGGGAGCTGTTTTTT
TRBV6-1	few	TRBD2	TRBJ2-5	CASSAVRQGGLAGGRETQYF	TGTGCCAGCAGTGCTGTCCGGCAGGGGGGACTAGCGGGAGGTCGGGAGACCCAGTACTTC
TRBV19	NA	TRBD1	TRBJ1-1	CASRRQGKSTEAFF	TGTGCCAGTAGGCGACAGGGGAAGAGCACTGAAGCTTTCTTT
TRBV19	NA	TRBD1	TRBJ1-1	CASSTLGQGGNTEAFF	TGTGCCAGTAGTACCCTCGGACAGGGTGGAAACACTGAAGCTTTCTTT
TRBV7-9	NA	NA	TRBJ2-6	CASSPRGSGANVLTF	TGTGCCAGCAGCCCCCGGGGGTCTGGGGCCAACGTCCTGACTTTC
TRBV6-6	NA	TRBD2	TRBJ2-2	CASSPTGGRGRELFF	TGTGCCAGCAGCCCCACGGGGGGTCGAGGGAGGGAGCTGTTTTTT
TRBV6-6	NA	TRBD1	TRBJ1-2	CASSQDRGRGGYTF	TGTGCCAGCAGTCAGGACAGGGGGCGGGGTGGCTACACCTTC
TRBV5-3	NA	TRBD2	TRBJ2-1	CARRPSGRARNEQFF	TGTGCCAGAAGACCTAGCGGGAGGGCCAGAAATGAGCAGTTCTTC
TRBV29-1	NA	NA	TRBJ2-6	CSVWESGANVLTF	TGCAGCGTTTGGGAGTCTGGGGCCAACGTCCTGACTTTC
TRBV27	many	NA	TRBJ2-1	CASNGLDEQFF	TGTGCCAGCAACGGTCTTGATGAGCAGTTCTTC
TRBV15	NA	NA	TRBJ2-1	CATSREGWIGSNEQFF	TGTGCCACCAGCAGAGAGGGGTGGATCGGATCCAATGAGCAGTTCTTC
TRBV30	NA	NA	TRBJ2-3	CAWADPGDTQYF	TGTGCCTGGGCCGACCCAGGGGATACGCAGTATTTT
TRBV5-3	NA	NA	TRBJ2-1	CARSLADQNEQFF	TGTGCCAGAAGCTTGGCGGACCAGAATGAGCAGTTCTTC
TRBV7-2	NA	NA	TRBJ2-6	CASSLTGTGANVLTF	TGTGCCAGCAGCTTAACAGGGACTGGGGCCAACGTCCTGACTTTC
TRBV18	NA	NA	TRBJ2-1	CASSPQGSSYNEQFF	TGTGCCAGCTCACCACAGGGGTCATCCTACAATGAGCAGTTCTTC
TRBV7-3	NA	TRBD2	TRBJ2-1	CASSLMAGGPSYNEQFF	TGTGCCAGCAGCTTAATGGCGGGAGGGCCCTCCTACAATGAGCAGTTCTTC
TRBV11-3	NA	NA	TRBJ2-2	CASSLEGTPTGELFF	TGTGCCAGCAGCTTAGAAGGGACACCGACCGGGGAGCTGTTTTTT